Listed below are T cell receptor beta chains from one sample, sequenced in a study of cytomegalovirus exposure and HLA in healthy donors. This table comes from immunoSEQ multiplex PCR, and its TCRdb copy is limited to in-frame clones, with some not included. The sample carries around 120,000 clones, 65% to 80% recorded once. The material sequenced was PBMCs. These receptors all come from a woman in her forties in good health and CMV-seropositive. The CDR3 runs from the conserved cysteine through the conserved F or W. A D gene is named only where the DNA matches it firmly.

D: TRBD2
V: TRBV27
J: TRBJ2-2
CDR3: CASRRTSGSPGELFF

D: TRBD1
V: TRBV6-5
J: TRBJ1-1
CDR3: CASSYSRQGSLTEAFF

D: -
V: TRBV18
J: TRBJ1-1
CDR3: CASSPQASRSNTEAFF

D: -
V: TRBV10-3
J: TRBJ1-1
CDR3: CAITQGLMNTEAFF

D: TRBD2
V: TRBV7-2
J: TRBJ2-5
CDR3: CASSRPRLAGAETQYF

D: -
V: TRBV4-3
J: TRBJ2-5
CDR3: CASSPAVGGGETQYF

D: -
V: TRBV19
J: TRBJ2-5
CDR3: CASSISGGRETQYF

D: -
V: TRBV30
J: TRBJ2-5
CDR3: CAWSAGQATQYF

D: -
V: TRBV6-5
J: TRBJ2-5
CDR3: CASSREETQYF

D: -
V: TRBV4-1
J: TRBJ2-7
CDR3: CASSQDHGRLYEQYF

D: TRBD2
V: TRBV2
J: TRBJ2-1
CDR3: CASSEGTSGRVNEQFF

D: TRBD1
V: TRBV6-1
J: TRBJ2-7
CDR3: CASNLGQFYEQYF

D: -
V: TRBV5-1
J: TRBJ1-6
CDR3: CASREVSAKGNSPLHF

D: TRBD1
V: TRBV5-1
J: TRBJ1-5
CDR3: CASSLGDRNQPQHF

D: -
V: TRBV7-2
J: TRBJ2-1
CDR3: CASNLGLNNEQFF

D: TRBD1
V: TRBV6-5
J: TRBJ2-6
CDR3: CASSRQGTGANVLTF

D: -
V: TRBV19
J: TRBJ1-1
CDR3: CASSIVEGMWTEAFF

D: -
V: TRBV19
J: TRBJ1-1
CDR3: CASSIDSSRVGTEAFF

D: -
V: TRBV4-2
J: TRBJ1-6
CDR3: CASSQEGASSYNSPLHF

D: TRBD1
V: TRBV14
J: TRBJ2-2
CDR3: CASSQDIRRDRGIGELFF

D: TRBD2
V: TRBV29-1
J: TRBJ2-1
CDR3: CSVDGTSDRSPLYNEQFF

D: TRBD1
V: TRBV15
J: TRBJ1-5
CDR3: CATRAGTVGDQPQHF

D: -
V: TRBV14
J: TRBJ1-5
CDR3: CASSQERGHRRNQPQHF

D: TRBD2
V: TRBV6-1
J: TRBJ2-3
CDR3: CASSERGGSTDTQYF

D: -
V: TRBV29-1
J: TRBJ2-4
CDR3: CSVEGSGQFQYF

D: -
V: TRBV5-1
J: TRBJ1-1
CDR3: CASSLEGVRRAFF